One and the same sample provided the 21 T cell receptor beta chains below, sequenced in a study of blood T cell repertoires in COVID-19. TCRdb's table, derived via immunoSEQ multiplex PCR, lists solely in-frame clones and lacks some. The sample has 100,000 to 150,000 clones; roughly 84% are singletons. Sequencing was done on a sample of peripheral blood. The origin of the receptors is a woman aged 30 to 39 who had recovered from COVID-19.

CDR3 sequence reads: CASSPPVDGDEQFF. The DNA of the CDR3 is TGTGCCAGCAGTCCTCCCGTGGACGGGGATGAGCAGTTCTTC. The chain joins TRBV6-5 to TRBJ2-1; weak D call: TRBD2 (5 bases). Trimming pared 5 bases from V and 8 bases from J, leaving 16 bases between. The germline V gene encodes CDR1 MNHEY and CDR2 SVGAGI. CDR3 length: 14 residues.

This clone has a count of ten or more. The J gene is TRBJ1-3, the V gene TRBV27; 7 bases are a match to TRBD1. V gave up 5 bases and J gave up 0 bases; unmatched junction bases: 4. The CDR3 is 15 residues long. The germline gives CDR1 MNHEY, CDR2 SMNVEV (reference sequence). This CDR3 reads CASSMTGISGNTIYF. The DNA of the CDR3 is TGTGCCAGCAGTATGACAGGGATCTCTGGAAACACCATATATTTT.

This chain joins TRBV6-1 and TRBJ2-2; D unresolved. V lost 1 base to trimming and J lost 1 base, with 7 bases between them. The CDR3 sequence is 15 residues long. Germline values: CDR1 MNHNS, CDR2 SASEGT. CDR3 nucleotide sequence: TGTGCCAGCAGTGAAGGTATTTGGAACACCGGGGAGCTGTTTTTT. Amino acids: CASSEGIWNTGELFF.

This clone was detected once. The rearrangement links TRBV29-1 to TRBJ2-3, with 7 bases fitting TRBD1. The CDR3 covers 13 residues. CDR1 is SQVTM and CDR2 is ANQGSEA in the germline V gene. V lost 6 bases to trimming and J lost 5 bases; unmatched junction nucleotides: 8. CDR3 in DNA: TGCAGCGTGCCCGGGACAGCAAGAGATACGCAGTATTTT. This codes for CSVPGTARDTQYF.

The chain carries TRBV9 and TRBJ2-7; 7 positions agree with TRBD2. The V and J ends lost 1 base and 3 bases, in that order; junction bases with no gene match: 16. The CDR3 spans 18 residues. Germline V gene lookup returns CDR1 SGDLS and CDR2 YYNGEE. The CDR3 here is CASSVTHPARDYYYEQYF. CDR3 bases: TGTGCCAGCAGCGTAACCCACCCCGCCCGGGACTACTACTACGAGCAGTACTTC.

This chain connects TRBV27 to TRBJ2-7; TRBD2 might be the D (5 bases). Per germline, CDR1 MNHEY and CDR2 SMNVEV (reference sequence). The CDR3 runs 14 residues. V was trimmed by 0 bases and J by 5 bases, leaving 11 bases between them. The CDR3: CASSLSAVPNEQYF. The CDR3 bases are TGTGCCAGCAGTTTATCAGCGGTTCCCAACGAGCAGTACTTC.

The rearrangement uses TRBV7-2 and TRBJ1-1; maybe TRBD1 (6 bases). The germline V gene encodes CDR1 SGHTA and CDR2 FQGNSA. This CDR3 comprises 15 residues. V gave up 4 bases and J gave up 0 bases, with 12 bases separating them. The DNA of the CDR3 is TGTGCCAGCAGCTCCAAGTGGGGGCTGAACACTGAAGCTTTCTTT. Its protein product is CASSSKWGLNTEAFF. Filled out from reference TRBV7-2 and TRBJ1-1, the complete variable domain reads GAGVSQSPSNKVTEKGKDVELRCDPISGHTALYWYRQSLGQGLEFLIYFQGNSAPDKSGLPSDRFSAERTGGSVSTLTIQRTQQEDSAVYLCASSSKWGLNTEAFFGQGTRLTVV.

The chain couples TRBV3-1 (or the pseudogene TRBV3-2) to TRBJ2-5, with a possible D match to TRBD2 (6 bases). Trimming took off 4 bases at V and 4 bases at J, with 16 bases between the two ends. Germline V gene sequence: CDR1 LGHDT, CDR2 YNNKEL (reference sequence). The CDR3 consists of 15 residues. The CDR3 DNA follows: TGTGCCAGCAGCCGGAAACTAGCAAATGGAGAGACCCAGTACTTC. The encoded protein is CASSRKLANGETQYF.

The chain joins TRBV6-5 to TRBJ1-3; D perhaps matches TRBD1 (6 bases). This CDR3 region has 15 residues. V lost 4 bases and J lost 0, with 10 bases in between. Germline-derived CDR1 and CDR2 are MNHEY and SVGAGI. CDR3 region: CASSSDRSSGNTIYF. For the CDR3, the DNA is TGTGCCAGCAGTTCGGACAGAAGCTCTGGAAACACCATATATTTT.

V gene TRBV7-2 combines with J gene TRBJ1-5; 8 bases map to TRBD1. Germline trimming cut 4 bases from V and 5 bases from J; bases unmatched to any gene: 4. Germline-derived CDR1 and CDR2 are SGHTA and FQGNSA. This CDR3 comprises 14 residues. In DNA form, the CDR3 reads TGTGCCAGCAGCTCCGGACAGGGACATCAGCCCCAGCATTTT. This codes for CASSSGQGHQPQHF.

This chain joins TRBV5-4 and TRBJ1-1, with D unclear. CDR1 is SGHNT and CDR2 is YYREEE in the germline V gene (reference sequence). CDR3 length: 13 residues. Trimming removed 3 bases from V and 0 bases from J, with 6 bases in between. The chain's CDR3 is CASSSKMNTEAFF. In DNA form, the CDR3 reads TGTGCCAGCAGCTCTAAAATGAACACTGAAGCTTTCTTT.

CDR3 coding DNA: TGCGCCAGCAGCCCCGGGACAGGGGGCTTCAATGAGCAGTTCTTC. It specifies CASSPGTGGFNEQFF. The V gene is TRBV5-1, the J gene TRBJ2-1, with 12 bases fitting TRBD1. J lost 6 bases, V lost 4 bases, and 5 bases had no gene match. CDR1 SGHRS and CDR2 YFSETQ come from the germline V gene. The length of the CDR3 is 15 residues. The full variable domain, in which reference TRBV5-1 and TRBJ2-1 provide the parts outside the CDR3, is KAGVTQTPRYLIKTRGQQVTLSCSPISGHRSVSWYQQTPGQGLQFLFEYFSETQRNKGNFPGRFSGRQFSNSRSEMNVSTLELGDSALYLCASSPGTGGFNEQFFGPGTRLTVL.

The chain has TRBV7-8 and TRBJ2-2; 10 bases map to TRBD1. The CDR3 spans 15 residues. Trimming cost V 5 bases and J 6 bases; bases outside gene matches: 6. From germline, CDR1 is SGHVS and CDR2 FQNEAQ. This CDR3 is CASSPDDRGPGELFF. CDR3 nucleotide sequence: TGTGCCAGCAGCCCGGACGACAGGGGGCCCGGGGAGCTGTTTTTT.

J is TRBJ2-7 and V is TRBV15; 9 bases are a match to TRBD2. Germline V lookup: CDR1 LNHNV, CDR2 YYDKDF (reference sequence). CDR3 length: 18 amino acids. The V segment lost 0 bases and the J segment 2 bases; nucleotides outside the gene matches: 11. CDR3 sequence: CATSRDPYSGRLAYEQYF. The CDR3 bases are TGTGCCACCAGCAGAGATCCCTATAGCGGGAGATTGGCCTACGAGCAGTACTTC.

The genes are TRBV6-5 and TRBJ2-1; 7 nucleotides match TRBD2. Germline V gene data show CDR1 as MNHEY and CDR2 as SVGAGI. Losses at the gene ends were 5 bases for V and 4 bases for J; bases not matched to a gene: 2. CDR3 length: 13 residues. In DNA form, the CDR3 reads TGTGCCAGCAGTAGGACTAGTTACAATGAGCAGTTCTTC. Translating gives CASSRTSYNEQFF.

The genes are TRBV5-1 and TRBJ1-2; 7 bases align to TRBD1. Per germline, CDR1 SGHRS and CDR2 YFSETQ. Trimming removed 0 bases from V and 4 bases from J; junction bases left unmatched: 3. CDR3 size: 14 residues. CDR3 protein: CASSLGDRSYGYTF. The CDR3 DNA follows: TGCGCCAGCAGCTTGGGGGACAGAAGCTATGGCTACACCTTC. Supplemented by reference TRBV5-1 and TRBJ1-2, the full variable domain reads KAGVTQTPRYLIKTRGQQVTLSCSPISGHRSVSWYQQTPGQGLQFLFEYFSETQRNKGNFPGRFSGRQFSNSRSEMNVSTLELGDSALYLCASSLGDRSYGYTFGSGTRLTVV.

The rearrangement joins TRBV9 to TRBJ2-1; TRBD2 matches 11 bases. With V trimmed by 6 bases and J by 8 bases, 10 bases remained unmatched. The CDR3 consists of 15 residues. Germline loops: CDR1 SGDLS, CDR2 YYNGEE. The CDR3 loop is CASTISGRAVDEQFF. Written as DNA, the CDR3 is TGTGCCAGCACCATTAGCGGGAGGGCCGTCGATGAGCAGTTCTTC.

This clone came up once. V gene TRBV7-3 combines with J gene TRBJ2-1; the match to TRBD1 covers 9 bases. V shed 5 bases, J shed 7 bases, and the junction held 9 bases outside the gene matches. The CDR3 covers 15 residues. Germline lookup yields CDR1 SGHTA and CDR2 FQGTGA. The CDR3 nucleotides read TGTGCCAGCAGCCTTACAGGGGGCGCAGGGAATGAGCAGTTCTTC. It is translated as CASSLTGGAGNEQFF.

CDR3 DNA: TGCGCCAGCAGCTTCACAGGACAGGGTTACTACGAGCAGTACTTC. Protein: CASSFTGQGYYEQYF. V usage is TRBV5-1 and J usage is TRBJ2-7; 8 nucleotides align to TRBD1. CDR1 SGHRS and CDR2 YFSETQ come from the germline V gene. V gave up 2 bases and J gave up 3 bases; unmatched junction bases: 7. The CDR3 totals 15 residues.

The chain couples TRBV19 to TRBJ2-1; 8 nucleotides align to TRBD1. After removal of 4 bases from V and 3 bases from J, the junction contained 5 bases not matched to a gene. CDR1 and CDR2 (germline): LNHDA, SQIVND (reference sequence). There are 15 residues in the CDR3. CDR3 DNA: TGTGCCAGTAGTAATCAGGGGGCTTACTACAATGAGCAGTTCTTC. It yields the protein CASSNQGAYYNEQFF.

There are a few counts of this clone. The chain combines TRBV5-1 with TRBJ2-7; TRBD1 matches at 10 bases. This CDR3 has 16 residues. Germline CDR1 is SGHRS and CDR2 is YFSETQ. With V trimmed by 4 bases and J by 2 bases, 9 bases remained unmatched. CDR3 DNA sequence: TGCGCCAGCAGCCCCGGATTGGGACAGGGGACCTACGAGCAGTACTTC. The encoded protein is CASSPGLGQGTYEQYF.